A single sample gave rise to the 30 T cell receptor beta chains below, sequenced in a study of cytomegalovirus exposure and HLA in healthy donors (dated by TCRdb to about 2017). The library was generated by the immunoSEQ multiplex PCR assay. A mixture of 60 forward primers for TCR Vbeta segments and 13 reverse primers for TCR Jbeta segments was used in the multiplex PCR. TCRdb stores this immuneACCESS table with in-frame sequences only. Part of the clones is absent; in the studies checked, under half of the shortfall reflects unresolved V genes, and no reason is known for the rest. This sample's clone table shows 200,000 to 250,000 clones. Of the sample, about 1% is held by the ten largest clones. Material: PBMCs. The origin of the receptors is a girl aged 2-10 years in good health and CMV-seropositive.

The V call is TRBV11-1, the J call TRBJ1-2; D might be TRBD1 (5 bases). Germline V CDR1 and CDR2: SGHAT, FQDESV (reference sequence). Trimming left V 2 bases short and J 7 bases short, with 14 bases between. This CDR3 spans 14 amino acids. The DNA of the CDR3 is TGTGCCAGCAGCTTAAATGCCCAGGGTGGTGGCTACACCTTC. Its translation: CASSLNAQGGGYTF.

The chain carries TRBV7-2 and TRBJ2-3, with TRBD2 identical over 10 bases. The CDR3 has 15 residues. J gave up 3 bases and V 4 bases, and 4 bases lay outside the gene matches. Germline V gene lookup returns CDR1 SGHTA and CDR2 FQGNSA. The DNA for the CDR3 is TGTGCCAGCAGCTCCCTAGCGGGAGTTACAGATACGCAGTATTTT. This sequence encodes CASSSLAGVTDTQYF.

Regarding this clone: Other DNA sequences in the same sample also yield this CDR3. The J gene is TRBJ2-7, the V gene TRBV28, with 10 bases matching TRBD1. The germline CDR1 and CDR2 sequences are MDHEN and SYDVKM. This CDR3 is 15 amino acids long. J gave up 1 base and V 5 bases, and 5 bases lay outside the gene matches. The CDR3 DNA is TGTGCCAGCAGTCCACCGGGACAGGGGTCCTACGAGCAGTACTTC. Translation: CASSPPGQGSYEQYF.

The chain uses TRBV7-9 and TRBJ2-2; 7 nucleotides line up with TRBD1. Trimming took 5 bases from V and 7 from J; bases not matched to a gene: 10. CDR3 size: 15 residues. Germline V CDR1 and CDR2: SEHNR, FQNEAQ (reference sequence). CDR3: CASSPQTGTDGELFF. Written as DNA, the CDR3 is TGTGCCAGCAGCCCCCAGACAGGGACGGACGGGGAGCTGTTTTTT.

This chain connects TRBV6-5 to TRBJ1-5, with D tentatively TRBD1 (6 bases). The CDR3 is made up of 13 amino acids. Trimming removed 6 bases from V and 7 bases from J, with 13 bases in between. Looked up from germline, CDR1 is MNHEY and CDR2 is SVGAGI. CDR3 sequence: CASRSQGSQPQHF. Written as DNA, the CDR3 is TGTGCCAGCAGATCACAGGGATCCCAGCCCCAGCATTTT.

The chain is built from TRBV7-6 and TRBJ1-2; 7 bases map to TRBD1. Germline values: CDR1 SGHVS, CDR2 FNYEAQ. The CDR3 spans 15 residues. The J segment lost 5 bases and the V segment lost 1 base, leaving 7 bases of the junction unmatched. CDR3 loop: CASSLEGAGVYGYTF. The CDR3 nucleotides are TGTGCCAGCAGCTTAGAGGGGGCAGGAGTATATGGCTACACCTTC.

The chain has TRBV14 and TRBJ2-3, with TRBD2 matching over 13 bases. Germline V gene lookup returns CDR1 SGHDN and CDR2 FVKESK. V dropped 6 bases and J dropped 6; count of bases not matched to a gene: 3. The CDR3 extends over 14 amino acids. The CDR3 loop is CASRGTSGTDTQYF. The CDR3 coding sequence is TGTGCCAGCAGGGGGACTAGCGGGACGGATACGCAGTATTTT.

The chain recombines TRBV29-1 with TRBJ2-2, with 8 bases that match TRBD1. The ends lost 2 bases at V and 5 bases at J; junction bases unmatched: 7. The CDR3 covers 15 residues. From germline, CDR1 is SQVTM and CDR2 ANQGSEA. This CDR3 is CSVELPRQGTGELFF. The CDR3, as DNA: TGCAGCGTTGAACTACCCCGACAGGGGACCGGGGAGCTGTTTTTT.

In DNA, the CDR3 is TGTGCCAGCAGTTTAGGCGGGAGTTGGATAGATACGCAGTATTTT. This encodes CASSLGGSWIDTQYF. The rearrangement links TRBV27 to TRBJ2-3; 7 bases map to TRBD2. The V gene's germline CDR1 is MNHEY and CDR2 SMNVEV (reference sequence). With 2 bases clipped from V and 5 bases from J, the junction kept 7 bases outside the gene matches. There are 15 residues in the CDR3.

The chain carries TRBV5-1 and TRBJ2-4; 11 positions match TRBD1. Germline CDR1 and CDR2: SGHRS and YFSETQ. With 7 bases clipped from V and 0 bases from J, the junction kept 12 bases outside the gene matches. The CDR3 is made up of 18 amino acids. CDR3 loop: CASGEGQGEWRAKNIQYF. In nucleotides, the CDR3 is TGCGCCAGCGGAGAGGGACAGGGGGAATGGAGAGCCAAAAACATTCAGTACTTC.

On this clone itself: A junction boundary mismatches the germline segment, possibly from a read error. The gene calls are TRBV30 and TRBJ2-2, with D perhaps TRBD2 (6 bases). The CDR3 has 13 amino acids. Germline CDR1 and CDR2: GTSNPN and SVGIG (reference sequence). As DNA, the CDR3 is TGTGCCCGGAGTCCGGAGGGCAACGGGGAGCTGTTTTTT. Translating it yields CARSPEGNGELFF.

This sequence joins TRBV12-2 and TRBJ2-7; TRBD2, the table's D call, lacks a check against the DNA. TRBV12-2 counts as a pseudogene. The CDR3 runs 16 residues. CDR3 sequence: CASRLGESCASYEQYF. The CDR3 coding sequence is TGTGCAAGTCGCTTAGGGGAGTCGTGTGCCTCCTACGAGCAGTACTTC.

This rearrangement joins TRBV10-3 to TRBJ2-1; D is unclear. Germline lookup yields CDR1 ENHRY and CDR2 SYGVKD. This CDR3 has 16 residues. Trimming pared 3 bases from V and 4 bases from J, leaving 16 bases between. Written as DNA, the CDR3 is TGTGCCATCAGTGAAACGAAAATAGCCGAGTACAATGAGCAGTTCTTC. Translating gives CAISETKIAEYNEQFF.

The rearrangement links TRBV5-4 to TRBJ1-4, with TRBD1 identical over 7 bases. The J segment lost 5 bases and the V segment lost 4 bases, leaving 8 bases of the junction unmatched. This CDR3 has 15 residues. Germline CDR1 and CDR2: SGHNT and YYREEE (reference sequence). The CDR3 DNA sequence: TGTGCCAGCAGCCGAACTAGGGGGCTGAATGAAAAACTGTTTTTT. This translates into CASSRTRGLNEKLFF. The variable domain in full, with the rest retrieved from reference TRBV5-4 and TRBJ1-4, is ETGVTQSPTHLIKTRGQQVTLRCSSQSGHNTVSWYQQALGQGPQFIFQYYREEENGRGNFPPRFSGLQFPNYSSELNVNALELDDSALYLCASSRTRGLNEKLFFGSGTQLSVL.

CDR3 loop: CASSLGAGANTGELFF. In DNA form, the CDR3 reads TGCGCCAGCAGCTTGGGGGCGGGGGCGAACACCGGGGAGCTGTTTTTT. This chain uses TRBV5-1 with TRBJ2-2; TRBD2 aligns across 7 bases. Germline CDR1 SGHRS, CDR2 YFSETQ. V lost 0 bases to trimming and J lost 0 bases; unmatched junction nucleotides: 2. This CDR3 has 16 residues.

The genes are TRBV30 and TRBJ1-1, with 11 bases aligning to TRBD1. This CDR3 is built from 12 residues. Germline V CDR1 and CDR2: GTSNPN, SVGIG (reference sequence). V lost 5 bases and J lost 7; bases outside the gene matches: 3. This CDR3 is CAWGQGAGEAFF. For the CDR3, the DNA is TGTGCCTGGGGACAGGGGGCAGGTGAAGCTTTCTTT.

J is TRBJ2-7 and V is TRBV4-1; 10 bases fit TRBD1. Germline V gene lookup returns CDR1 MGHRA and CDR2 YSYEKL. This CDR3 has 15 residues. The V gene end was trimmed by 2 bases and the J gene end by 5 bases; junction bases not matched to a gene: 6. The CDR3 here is CASSQQRTGGHEQYF. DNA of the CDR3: TGCGCCAGCAGCCAACAACGGACAGGGGGACACGAGCAGTACTTC.

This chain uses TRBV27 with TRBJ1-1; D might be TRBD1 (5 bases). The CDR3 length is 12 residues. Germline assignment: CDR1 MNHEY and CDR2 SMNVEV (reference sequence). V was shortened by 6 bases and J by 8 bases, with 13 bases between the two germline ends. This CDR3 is CASSFSGGEAFF. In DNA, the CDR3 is TGTGCCAGCAGCTTCTCCGGGGGAGAAGCTTTCTTT.

The CDR3 loop reads CASSPGTLNTEAFF. CDR3 nucleotides: TGCGCCAGCAGTCCGGGGACACTGAACACTGAAGCTTTCTTT. The rearrangement links TRBV5-1 to TRBJ1-1, with a tentative D call TRBD1 (6 bases). The CDR3 spans 14 residues. Germline V lookup: CDR1 SGHRS, CDR2 YFSETQ. V was trimmed by 5 bases and J by 0 bases, leaving 11 bases between them.

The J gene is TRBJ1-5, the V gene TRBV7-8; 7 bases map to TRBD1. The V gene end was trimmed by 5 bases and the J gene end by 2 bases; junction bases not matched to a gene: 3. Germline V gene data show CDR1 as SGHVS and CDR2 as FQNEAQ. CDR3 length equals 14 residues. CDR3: CASSLTGGNQPQHF. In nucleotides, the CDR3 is TGTGCCAGCAGCCTCACAGGGGGCAATCAGCCCCAGCATTTT.

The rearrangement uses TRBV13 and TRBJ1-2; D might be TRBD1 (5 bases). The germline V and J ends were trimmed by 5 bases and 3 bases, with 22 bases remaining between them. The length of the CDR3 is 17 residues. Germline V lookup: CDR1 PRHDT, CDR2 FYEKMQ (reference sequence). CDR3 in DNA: TGTGCCAGCAGCCCCACCGCCCCCGGCGGGACGGACTATGGCTACACCTTC. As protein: CASSPTAPGGTDYGYTF.

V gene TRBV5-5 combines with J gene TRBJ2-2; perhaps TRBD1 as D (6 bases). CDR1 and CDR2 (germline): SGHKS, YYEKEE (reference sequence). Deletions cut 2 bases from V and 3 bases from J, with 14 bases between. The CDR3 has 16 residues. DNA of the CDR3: TGTGCCAGCAGCTTCTACCGGGACAAGGACACCGGGGAGCTGTTTTTT. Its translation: CASSFYRDKDTGELFF.

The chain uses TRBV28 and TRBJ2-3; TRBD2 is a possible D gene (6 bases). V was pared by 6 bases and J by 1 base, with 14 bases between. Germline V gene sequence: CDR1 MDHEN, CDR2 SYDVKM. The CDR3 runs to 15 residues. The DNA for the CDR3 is TGTGCCAGCAGCCCTGAGTGGGGGGGCACAGATACGCAGTATTTT. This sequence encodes CASSPEWGGTDTQYF.

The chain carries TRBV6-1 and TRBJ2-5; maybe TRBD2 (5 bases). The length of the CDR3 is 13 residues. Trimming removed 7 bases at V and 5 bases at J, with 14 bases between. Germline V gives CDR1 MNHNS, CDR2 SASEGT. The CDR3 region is CASTYGGQETQYF. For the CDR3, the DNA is TGTGCCAGCACTTACGGAGGTCAGGAGACCCAGTACTTC.

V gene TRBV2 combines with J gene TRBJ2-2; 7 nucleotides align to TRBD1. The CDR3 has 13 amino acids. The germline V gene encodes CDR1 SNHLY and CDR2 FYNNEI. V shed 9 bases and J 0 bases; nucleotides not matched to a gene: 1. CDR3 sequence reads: CARGGANTGELFF. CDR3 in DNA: TGTGCCAGAGGGGGCGCGAACACCGGGGAGCTGTTTTTT. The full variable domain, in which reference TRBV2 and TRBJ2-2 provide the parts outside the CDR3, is EPEVTQTPSHQVTQMGQEVILRCVPISNHLYFYWYRQILGQKVEFLVSFYNNEISEKSEIFDDQFSVERPDGSNFTLKIRSTKLEDSAMYFCARGGANTGELFFGEGSRLTVL.

In DNA form, the CDR3 reads TGTGCCAGCAGCCGGACGGGGGAAGGCTCCTACGAGCAGTACTTC. Translated: CASSRTGEGSYEQYF. The J gene is TRBJ2-7, the V gene TRBV27, with a possible D match to TRBD2 (6 bases). V was clipped by 6 bases and J by 0 bases, with 15 bases between them. The CDR3 runs 15 residues. The germline V gene has CDR1 MNHEY and CDR2 SMNVEV (reference sequence).

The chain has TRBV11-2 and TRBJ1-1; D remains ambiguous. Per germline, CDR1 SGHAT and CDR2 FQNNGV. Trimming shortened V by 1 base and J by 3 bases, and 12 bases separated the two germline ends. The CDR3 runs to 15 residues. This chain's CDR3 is CASSLVRRAYTEAFF. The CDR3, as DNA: TGTGCCAGCAGCTTAGTCCGGAGGGCATACACTGAAGCTTTCTTT.

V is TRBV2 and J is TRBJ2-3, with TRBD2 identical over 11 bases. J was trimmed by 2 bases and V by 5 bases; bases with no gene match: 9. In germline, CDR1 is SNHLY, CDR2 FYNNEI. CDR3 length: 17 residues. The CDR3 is CASSNSGRARFTDTQYF. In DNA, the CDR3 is TGTGCCAGCAGTAATAGCGGGAGGGCTAGGTTCACAGATACGCAGTATTTT.

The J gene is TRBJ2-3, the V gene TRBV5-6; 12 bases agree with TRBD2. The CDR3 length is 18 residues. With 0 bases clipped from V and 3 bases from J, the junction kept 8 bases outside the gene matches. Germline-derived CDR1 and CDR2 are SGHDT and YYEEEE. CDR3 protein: CASSLVTTSGGVTDTQYF. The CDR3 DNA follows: TGTGCCAGCAGCTTGGTTACGACTAGCGGGGGTGTGACAGATACGCAGTATTTT. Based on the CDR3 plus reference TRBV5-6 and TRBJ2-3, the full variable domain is DAGVTQSPTHLIKTRGQQVTLRCSPKSGHDTVSWYQQALGQGPQFIFQYYEEEERQRGNFPDRFSGHQFPNYSSELNVNALLLGDSALYLCASSLVTTSGGVTDTQYFGPGTRLTVL.

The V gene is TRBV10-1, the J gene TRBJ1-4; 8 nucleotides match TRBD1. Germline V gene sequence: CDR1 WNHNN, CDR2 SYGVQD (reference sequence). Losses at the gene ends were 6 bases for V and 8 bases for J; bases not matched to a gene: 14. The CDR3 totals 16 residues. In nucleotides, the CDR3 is TGCGCCAGCAGGAGATCAGGGGGCCGTCTTCGCGAAAAACTGTTTTTT. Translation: CASRRSGGRLREKLFF.